The following is a TCR beta chain sequence with its context. Its antigen is still unknown. The sample belongs to a study of cytomegalovirus exposure and HLA in healthy donors. The PCR contained 60 Vbeta and 13 Jbeta primers. Profiling relied on immunoSEQ multiplex PCR, and the TCRdb table lists in-frame clones only, not all of them. The data hold around 180,000 clones, with roughly 70% observed a single time. This CDR3 is built from 14 residues. Trimming took off 4 bases at V and 0 bases at J, with 6 bases between the two ends. The germline gives CDR1 SNHLY, CDR2 FYNNEI. Study-wide findings and caveats: Looking again later, the authors saw that most CMV-associated TCR beta chains seemed HLA-restricted.

Sequences were obtained from PBMCs. The chain couples TRBV2 to TRBJ2-2; possibly TRBD1 for D (5 bases). The TCR comes from a girl under 18 in good health and CMV-seronegative. The CDR3 region is CASSGQPNTGELFF. The CDR3 nucleotides are TGTGCCAGCAGTGGACAGCCGAACACCGGGGAGCTGTTTTTT.